The rows below give T cell receptor beta chains drawn from one sample of a study of blood T cells in healthy people across ages. TCRdb re-called the 5' RACE reads through MiXCR, storing one row per CDR3 protein. The table has about 1.6 million distinct CDR3 sequences, about 35% seen once. Input material: blood. Receptor source: a woman aged 30 to 39 in good health. CDR3s include the opening cysteine and the closing phenylalanine or tryptophan. The D gene is left open where the match is weak. Size values are once, few and many counts, or a class for expanded clones, and some rows have none.

j_call clone_size d_call v_call cdr3_aa cdr3_nt
TRBJ2-2 NA NA TRBV24-1 CATSADNTGELFF TGTGCCACCAGTGCAGACAACACCGGGGAGCTGTTTTTT
TRBJ2-1 NA TRBD2 TRBV4-2 CASGPIGTSLKKEQFF TGTGCCAGCGGCCCGATAGGGACTAGCTTAAAAAAGGAGCAGTTCTTC
TRBJ1-2 NA NA TRBV6-5 CASSSPDRGVYGYTF TGTGCCAGCAGTTCCCCGGACAGAGGGGTATATGGCTACACCTTC
TRBJ2-7 NA TRBD2 TRBV25-1 CASSEPRGLPPFYPYYEQYF TGTGCCAGCAGTGAACCCCGGGGACTACCACCGTTTTACCCTTACTACGAGCAGTACTTC
TRBJ2-5 few NA TRBV20-1 CSARRTQKETQYF TGCAGTGCGAGGCGGACACAGAAAGAGACCCAGTACTTC
TRBJ2-1 NA TRBD2 TRBV12-3/TRBV12-4 CASSLRLAASYNEQFF TGTGCCAGCAGCCTACGACTAGCGGCTTCTTACAATGAGCAGTTCTTC
TRBJ1-5 few NA TRBV11-2 CASSPSGAGGQPQHF TGTGCCAGCAGCCCCTCCGGGGCGGGGGGTCAGCCCCAGCATTTT
TRBJ2-7 NA NA TRBV30 CAWRRVSGGLYEQYF TGTGCCTGGAGAAGGGTGTCTGGGGGGCTCTACGAGCAGTACTTC
TRBJ1-2 NA NA TRBV6-6 CASRYGDLGYGYTF TGTGCCAGCCGCTACGGGGATTTGGGCTATGGCTACACCTTC
TRBJ2-7 NA NA TRBV14 CASSQALEPYEQYF TGTGCCAGCAGCCAAGCCTTGGAACCCTACGAGCAGTACTTC
TRBJ2-7 NA TRBD1 TRBV3-1 CASSLDGQGVYEQYF TGTGCCAGCAGCTTAGACGGACAGGGTGTGTACGAGCAGTACTTC
TRBJ2-1 NA NA TRBV9 CASTAGGASYNEQFF TGTGCTAGCACGGCGGGCGGAGCCTCCTACAATGAGCAGTTCTTC
TRBJ2-1 many NA TRBV27 CASSRGIAAYNEQFF TGTGCCAGCAGTAGGGGTATCGCCGCCTACAATGAGCAGTTCTTC
TRBJ1-4 NA NA TRBV6-6 CASSYDRMNEKLFF TGTGCCAGCAGTTACGACAGAATGAATGAAAAACTGTTTTTT
TRBJ2-1 NA TRBD2 TRBV5-1 CASSLVSSGNNEQFF TGCGCCAGCAGCTTGGTCTCTAGCGGAAACAATGAGCAGTTCTTC
TRBJ2-5 NA NA TRBV9 CASSPRGGSSQETQYF TGTGCCAGCAGCCCCAGAGGGGGGAGTAGCCAAGAGACCCAGTACTTC
TRBJ2-5 NA NA TRBV14 CASSPTRGETQYF TGTGCCAGCAGCCCGACGCGGGGAGAGACCCAGTACTTC
TRBJ1-2 NA NA TRBV4-2 CASSQGPLNYGYNF TGTGCCAGCAGCCAAGGTCCCCTAAACTATGGCTACAACTTC
TRBJ1-4 NA NA TRBV5-1 CASSLVGQINEKLFF TGCGCCAGCAGCTTGGTCGGACAGATTAATGAAAAACTGTTTTTT
TRBJ2-1 many TRBD2 TRBV7-9 CASSHSGRTYNEQFF TGTGCCAGCAGCCATAGCGGGAGGACCTACAATGAGCAGTTCTTC
TRBJ2-7 many TRBD1 TRBV5-1 CASSPGQPGWEQYF TGCGCCAGCAGCCCGGGACAGCCCGGTTGGGAGCAGTACTTC
TRBJ1-2 NA TRBD1 TRBV20-1 CSASGTGNGYTF TGCAGTGCTAGCGGGACAGGGAATGGCTACACCTTC
TRBJ1-1 few TRBD1 TRBV5-1 CASSPDRGGSDTEAFF TGCGCCAGCAGCCCGGACAGGGGAGGGAGTGACACTGAAGCTTTCTTT
TRBJ2-7 NA NA TRBV5-5 CAGSRRTLSYEQYF TGTGCCGGCAGCCGGAGGACACTTTCCTACGAGCAGTACTTC
TRBJ1-1 NA NA TRBV27 CASSLLGPGEAFF TGTGCCAGCAGTTTACTGGGACCCGGGGAAGCTTTCTTT
TRBJ2-2 NA NA TRBV6-5 CASSYAATGELFF TGTGCCAGCAGTTACGCGGCGACCGGGGAGCTGTTTTTT
TRBJ1-5 NA TRBD1 TRBV2 CASSYDRVGYQPQHF TGTGCCAGCAGTTACGACAGGGTAGGGTATCAGCCCCAGCATTTT
TRBJ2-1 NA TRBD2 TRBV4-1 CASSQDWRGEDEQFF TGCGCCAGCAGCCAAGATTGGCGGGGGGAAGATGAGCAGTTCTTC
TRBJ1-2 once NA TRBV9 CASSARGPYGYTF TGTGCCAGCAGCGCCCGGGGACCCTATGGCTACACCTTC
TRBJ2-1 NA NA TRBV9 CASSVGVGGYNEQFF TGTGCCAGCAGCGTAGGAGTGGGTGGCTACAATGAGCAGTTCTTC
TRBJ2-6 NA NA TRBV5-1 CASSGDTAGANVLTF TGCGCCAGCAGCGGGGACACTGCTGGGGCCAACGTCCTGACTTTC